A selection of T cell receptor beta chains follows, all from one sample in a study of CD8+CD57+ T cells in acquired aplastic anemia. TCRdb analysed the reads with MiXCR anew, one entry per CDR3 protein. The sample has some 44,000 distinct CDR3 sequences; about two thirds are singletons. Sequenced input: sorted CD4+, CD8+, or CD8+CD57+ T cells (not recorded which) from PBMCs. The receptors shown here come from a human donor in good health, serving as a control. The CDR3 runs from the conserved cysteine through the conserved F or W. Each record gives: V gene, J gene, D gene, CDR3 length, clone size, CDR3 DNA, CDR3 protein. The D gene is left open where the match is weak. Where a row states a size, it is once, few, many or the class of an expanded clone; other rows omit it.

V: TRBV15
J: TRBJ2-6
D: -
length: 16
size: -
DNA: TGTGCCACCAGCAGAGGTACTCTGGGAGGGGCCAACGTCCTGACTTTC
CDR3: CATSRGTLGGANVLTF

V: TRBV7-7
J: TRBJ1-6
D: TRBD1
length: 18
size: -
DNA: TGTGCTAGCAGCTTATACAGGGGGAGCGCGTACATGGATTCACCCCTCCACTTT
CDR3: CASSLYRGSAYMDSPLHF

V: TRBV6-2/TRBV6-3
J: TRBJ2-7
D: -
length: 11
size: -
DNA: TGTGCCAGCAGTTCAGTTATCGAGCAGTACTTC
CDR3: CASSSVIEQYF

V: TRBV7-2
J: TRBJ2-3
D: -
length: 14
size: -
DNA: TGTGCCAGCAGCTTCCCCGGACAAACAGATACGCAGTATTTT
CDR3: CASSFPGQTDTQYF

V: TRBV5-1
J: TRBJ2-3
D: -
length: 15
size: many
DNA: TGCGCCAGCAGCGGAGGTAGCGGTCCCACAGATACGCAGTATTTT
CDR3: CASSGGSGPTDTQYF

V: TRBV19
J: TRBJ1-3
D: -
length: 14
size: -
DNA: TGTGCCAGTTATTCGGGGGAACCTGGAAACACCATATATTTT
CDR3: CASYSGEPGNTIYF

V: TRBV29-1
J: TRBJ1-1
D: -
length: 13
size: -
DNA: TGCAGCGTTGAAGTCGGTTCGTACACTGAAGCTTTCTTT
CDR3: CSVEVGSYTEAFF

V: TRBV2
J: TRBJ2-7
D: -
length: 11
size: -
DNA: TGTGCCAGCAGTGGTTCCTACGAGCAGTACTTC
CDR3: CASSGSYEQYF

V: TRBV19
J: TRBJ2-6
D: -
length: 16
size: -
DNA: TGTGCCAGTAGTATAGGCCCAGGCTCTGGGGCCAACGTCCTGACTTTC
CDR3: CASSIGPGSGANVLTF

V: TRBV7-6
J: TRBJ1-2
D: TRBD1
length: 14
size: -
DNA: TGTGCCAGCAGCCCGGGACAGGGGACCTATGGCTACACCTTC
CDR3: CASSPGQGTYGYTF

V: TRBV19
J: TRBJ1-5
D: -
length: 14
size: -
DNA: TGTGCCAGTAGTATCAGACAGGAGCTTGGGCCCCAGCATTTT
CDR3: CASSIRQELGPQHF

V: TRBV29-1
J: TRBJ1-1
D: -
length: 10
size: -
DNA: TGCAGCGTTGTAGGCACTGAAGCTTTCTTT
CDR3: CSVVGTEAFF

V: TRBV7-2
J: TRBJ2-7
D: -
length: 15
size: -
DNA: TGTGCCAGCAGCTTAGGGCCGGGACTGAACTACGAGCAGTACTTC
CDR3: CASSLGPGLNYEQYF

V: TRBV29-1
J: TRBJ1-2
D: -
length: 14
size: -
DNA: TGCAGCGTTGACAGGGGCGAAGAGGGCTATGGCTACACCTTC
CDR3: CSVDRGEEGYGYTF

V: TRBV7-4
J: TRBJ2-3
D: -
length: 13
size: -
DNA: TGTGCCAGCACCCCCGGTAGCACAGATACGCAGTATTTT
CDR3: CASTPGSTDTQYF

V: TRBV11-3
J: TRBJ1-5
D: -
length: 14
size: -
DNA: TGTGCCAGCAGCCCTGACAGCGTCAATCAGCCCCAGCATTTT
CDR3: CASSPDSVNQPQHF

V: TRBV2
J: TRBJ2-5
D: -
length: 13
size: -
DNA: TGTGCCAGAGTGGGACTCCTAGAAGAGACCCAGTACTTC
CDR3: CARVGLLEETQYF

V: TRBV10-2
J: TRBJ1-6
D: TRBD1
length: 14
size: -
DNA: TGCGCCAGCAACGCCGGGACAGCTCCTGCACCCCTCCACTTT
CDR3: CASNAGTAPAPLHF

V: TRBV15
J: TRBJ2-7
D: -
length: 13
size: few
DNA: TGTGCCACCAGATCGACAGGCGCCCACGAGCAGTACTTC
CDR3: CATRSTGAHEQYF

V: TRBV29-1
J: TRBJ2-1
D: TRBD2
length: 12
size: once
DNA: TGCAGCGTTGGTCCTAGCGGCCATGAGCAGTTCTTC
CDR3: CSVGPSGHEQFF